The 29 T cell receptor beta chains below were found in one sample sequenced in a study of molecular identifiers for immune sequencing clone quantification (dated by TCRdb to between 2018 and 2020). To prepare the library, PCR was applied. The sample was run on an Illumina HiSeq 4000. TCRdb handled the public reads itself, with Q25 trimming in fastp and clone calling in MiXCR, and kept productive beta chains. Rows are unified per CDR3 protein, each entry keeping the most common DNA and genes. The sample has just under 650,000 distinct CDR3 sequences on record, nearly 20% of them singletons. Approximately 0.9% of the sample is held by the ten biggest clonotypes. The sequenced material came from naive CD8+ T cells from blood, with Jurkat cell RNA spiked in. The cell subset or site label of this sample denotes: FACS-sorted CD8+CD4-CCR7+CD45RA+ naive T cells. The source of these receptors is a human donor in good health. Some libraries in this study had Jurkat cell RNA spiked in.

The chain is built from TRBV7-9 and TRBJ2-7; 8 bases are shared with TRBD2. V lost 5 bases to trimming and J lost 5 bases; unmatched junction nucleotides: 8. The CDR3 spans 14 residues. Germline lookup yields CDR1 SEHNR and CDR2 FQNEAQ (reference sequence). CDR3 region: CASSGPGGADEQYF. The CDR3 nucleotides read TGTGCCAGCAGCGGCCCCGGGGGGGCTGACGAGCAGTACTTC.

CDR3 nucleotides: TGTGCCAGCAGCCCCCCGGGACTAGCGGGGGGGCCTATGGAGCTGTTTTTT. As protein: CASSPPGLAGGPMELFF. The V call is TRBV5-3, the J call TRBJ2-2; TRBD2 aligns across 16 bases. TRBV5-3 is an ORF; its function is uncertain. The CDR3 contains 17 residues. V shed 8 bases and J 10 bases; nucleotides not matched to a gene: 14.

This clonotype has ten or more counts. V gene TRBV6-6 combines with J gene TRBJ2-3, with D perhaps assigned TRBD1 or TRBD2 (5 bases each). The CDR3 length is 18 residues. V was clipped by 1 base and J by 7 bases, with 24 bases between them. CDR1 and CDR2 from the germline V gene are MNHNY and SVGAGI (reference sequence). CDR3 sequence: CASSYYEAGTPPPNTQYF. For the CDR3, the DNA is TGTGCCAGCAGTTACTATGAGGCTGGGACCCCCCCCCCGAATACGCAGTATTTT.

The V call is TRBV19, the J call TRBJ2-2; D ambiguous. Germline assignment: CDR1 LNHDA and CDR2 SQIVND (reference sequence). V lost 1 base and J 4 bases, leaving 7 bases between the germline ends. There are 14 residues in the CDR3. CDR3 in DNA: TGTGCCAGTAGTATAGGTACACCCACCGGGGAGCTGTTTTTT. It specifies CASSIGTPTGELFF. Supplemented by reference TRBV19 and TRBJ2-2, the full variable domain reads DGGITQSPKYLFRKEGQNVTLSCEQNLNHDAMYWYRQDPGQGLRLIYYSQIVNDFQKGDIAEGYSVSREKKESFPLTVTSAQKNPTAFYLCASSIGTPTGELFFGEGSRLTVL.

This clonotype was detected ten times or more. The V and J genes are TRBV7-9 and TRBJ2-5; TRBD2 matches at 8 bases. J gave up 2 bases and V 6 bases, and 8 bases lay outside the gene matches. The CDR3 covers 15 residues. Germline-derived CDR1 and CDR2 are SEHNR and FQNEAQ (reference sequence). The CDR3 protein is CASRPGGAEQETQYF. The CDR3 nucleotides are TGTGCCAGCAGGCCCGGGGGGGCAGAGCAAGAGACCCAGTACTTC.

To note about this clonotype: This may arise from a read error, as a much more abundant clone is one base away. J is TRBJ1-1 and V is TRBV11-2; D might be TRBD1 (6 bases). CDR1 is SGHAT and CDR2 is FQNNGV in the germline V gene. The V gene lost 5 bases and the J gene lost 6 bases, with 16 bases spanning the gap. This CDR3 is built from 14 residues. The CDR3 spells CASSTQTQGAEAFF. CDR3 DNA: TGTGCCAGCAGCACACAGACACAGGGAGCTGAAGCTTTCTTT.

Points on this clonotype: A much larger clone lies a single base off, so this may be a read error. The chain combines TRBV14 with TRBJ2-6; TRBD1 matches 9 bases. This CDR3 has 19 residues. Germline values: CDR1 SGHDN, CDR2 FVKESK. The CDR3 region is CASGQDDPGQGSGANVLTF. CDR3 in DNA: TGTGCCAGCGGCCAAGACGACCCGGGACAGGGATCTGGGGCCAACGTCCTGACTTTC.

On this clonotype: This may be a read error: a much more frequent sequence differs by one nucleotide. The CDR3 DNA sequence: TGCAGTGCTAGAGATAGGGGACAGGTTGGGGAAAAACTGATTTTT. It codes for CSARDRGQVGEKLIF. The chain is built from TRBV20-1 and TRBJ1-4; 8 nucleotides agree with TRBD1. The CDR3 has 15 amino acids. Germline V CDR1 and CDR2: DFQATT, SNEGSKA (reference sequence).

As for this clonotype: A much larger clone lies one base from this, so it may be a read error. The genes are TRBV9 and TRBJ2-3; D could derive from TRBD1 or TRBD2 (6 bases each). The germline CDR1 and CDR2 sequences are SGDLS and YYNGEE. The CDR3 has 18 residues. The CDR3 DNA follows: TGTGGCAGCAGCGTAGATGGGACCAGGGGACTTAGCACAGATACGCAGTATTTT. Encoded protein: CGSSVDGTRGLSTDTQYF. Full variable domain (remainder filled in from reference TRBV9 and TRBJ2-3): DSGVTQTPKHLITATGQRVTLRCSPRSGDLSVYWYQQSLDQGLQFLIQYYNGEERAKGNILERFSAQQFPDLHSELNLSSLELGDSALYFCGSSVDGTRGLSTDTQYFGPGTRLTVL.

This clonotype was counted a few times. V gene TRBV6-2 or TRBV6-3 combines with J gene TRBJ2-1, with D tentatively TRBD2 (5 bases). The germline CDR1 and CDR2 sequences are MNHEY and SVGEGT. This CDR3 spans 19 amino acids. Trimming left V 2 bases short and J 0 bases short, with 20 bases between. The CDR3 protein is CASSYIRSLVGSSYNEQFF. The CDR3 nucleotides are TGTGCCAGCAGTTACATTAGGTCCCTAGTGGGGAGCTCCTACAATGAGCAGTTCTTC.

This clonotype was counted at least ten times. The chain is built from TRBV12-3 or TRBV12-4 and TRBJ2-7, with 7 bases that match TRBD2. The CDR3 is 14 amino acids. With V trimmed by 3 bases and J by 2 bases, 4 bases remained unmatched. Written as DNA, the CDR3 is TGTGCCAGCAGTTTTGCGGGAGAAGCCTACGAGCAGTACTTC. Its translation: CASSFAGEAYEQYF.

This clonotype was seen ten or more times. This chain links TRBV9 with TRBJ2-5; 8 bases match TRBD1. V shed 0 bases, J shed 4 bases, and the junction held 5 bases outside the gene matches. The CDR3 is made up of 15 amino acids. CDR1 is SGDLS, CDR2 YYNGEE, per germline. As DNA, the CDR3 is TGTGCCAGCAGCGTAGTCTCAGGGGGCAGAGAGACCCAGTACTTC. This codes for CASSVVSGGRETQYF. Together with reference TRBV9 and TRBJ2-5, the CDR3 gives the full variable domain: DSGVTQTPKHLITATGQRVTLRCSPRSGDLSVYWYQQSLDQGLQFLIQYYNGEERAKGNILERFSAQQFPDLHSELNLSSLELGDSALYFCASSVVSGGRETQYFGPGTRLLVL.

This clonotype was detected a few times. The V gene is TRBV9, the J gene TRBJ2-3; 10 positions agree with TRBD2. Germline V gene sequence: CDR1 SGDLS, CDR2 YYNGEE. V lost 0 bases and J lost 10; bases outside the gene matches: 8. CDR3 length equals 15 residues. The CDR3 DNA follows: TGTGCCAGCAGCGTAGAGGCTAGCGGGAGCCTCCCGCAGTATTTT. It encodes CASSVEASGSLPQYF.

V usage is TRBV28 and J usage is TRBJ2-1; D gene unclear. Deletions cut 1 base from V and 15 bases from J, with 16 bases between. The CDR3 is 13 amino acids. Germline lookup yields CDR1 MDHEN and CDR2 SYDVKM. The CDR3 nucleotides read TGTGCCAGCAGTTTATCATCCGGGTCTGATCCGTTCTTC. It specifies CASSLSSGSDPFF. The variable domain in full, with the rest retrieved from reference TRBV28 and TRBJ2-1, is DVKVTQSSRYLVKRTGEKVFLECVQDMDHENMFWYRQDPGLGLRLIYFSYDVKMKEKGDIPEGYSVSREKKERFSLILESASTNQTSMYLCASSLSSGSDPFFGPGTRLTVL.

This clonotype came up a few times. V gene TRBV9 combines with J gene TRBJ1-3; D remains unclear. Germline-derived CDR1 and CDR2 are SGDLS and YYNGEE. V was cut by 3 bases and J by 0 bases, with 16 bases left in between. The CDR3 extends over 17 amino acids. The CDR3 here is CASSALEQPYSGNTIYF. For the CDR3, the DNA is TGTGCCAGCAGCGCCCTGGAACAGCCCTACTCTGGAAACACCATATATTTT.

This chain links TRBV25-1 with TRBJ2-5; 9 positions match TRBD1. Per germline, CDR1 MGHDK and CDR2 SYGVNS. Unmatched junction bases numbered 6, after V lost 6 bases and J lost 4 bases. There are 14 residues in the CDR3. The CDR3 bases are TGTGCCAGCAGCGACCCGGACAGGGGAGAGACCCAGTACTTC. Its translation: CASSDPDRGETQYF.

A word on this clonotype: A much larger clonotype is one base distant, so this may be a read error. The chain joins TRBV28 to TRBJ1-5; a weak D match, TRBD1 (6 bases). Per germline, CDR1 MDHEN and CDR2 SYDVKM. CDR3 length: 14 amino acids. Trimming took 11 bases from V and 2 from J, leaving 16 bases between them. The CDR3 nucleotides are TGTGCCGGAAACCCAGGGGTGGGCAATCAGCCCCAGCATTTT. Its protein product is CAGNPGVGNQPQHF. The whole variable domain, remainder taken from reference TRBV28 and TRBJ1-5, is DVKVTQSSRYLVKRTGEKVFLECVQDMDHENMFWYRQDPGLGLRLIYFSYDVKMKEKGDIPEGYSVSREKKERFSLILESASTNQTSMYLCAGNPGVGNQPQHFGDGTRLSIL.

This clonotype was counted a few times. The rearrangement joins TRBV6-5 to TRBJ1-1; D remains unclear. The germline V gene encodes CDR1 MNHEY and CDR2 SVGAGI. V lost 8 bases to trimming and J lost 0 bases, with 13 bases between them. The CDR3 spans 14 residues. CDR3 coding DNA: TGTGCCAGCGGGTTAACAGAGTTGAACACTGAAGCTTTCTTT. Its protein is CASGLTELNTEAFF.

Ten or more counts support this clonotype. This chain connects TRBV6-1 to TRBJ1-1; 9 nucleotides agree with TRBD1. With V trimmed by 4 bases and J by 5 bases, 8 bases remained unmatched. Germline V gene lookup returns CDR1 MNHNS and CDR2 SASEGT. The CDR3 runs to 15 residues. The CDR3 spells CASSATGQGRTEAFF. CDR3 in DNA: TGTGCCAGCAGTGCGACCGGACAGGGGCGGACTGAAGCTTTCTTT.

This clonotype has a handful of counts. This rearrangement joins TRBV20-1 to TRBJ2-1, with 12 bases aligning to TRBD2. Trimming cost V 2 bases and J 9 bases; bases outside gene matches: 8. The CDR3 has 15 amino acids. CDR1 DFQATT and CDR2 SNEGSKA come from the germline V gene (reference sequence). CDR3 amino acids: CSARFRLAGAGEQFF. CDR3 in DNA: TGCAGTGCTAGATTTCGACTAGCGGGAGCGGGTGAGCAGTTCTTC.

This clonotype has at least ten counts. The chain employs TRBV7-2 and TRBJ2-5; D unresolved. CDR1 and CDR2 from the germline V gene are SGHTA and FQGNSA. V lost 5 bases and J 2 bases, leaving 9 bases between the germline ends. The CDR3 covers 13 residues. Here the CDR3 DNA reads TGTGCCAGCAGCCCCTGGGCACAAGAGACCCAGTACTTC. It translates to CASSPWAQETQYF.

This clonotype was seen only a few times. The rearrangement joins TRBV20-1 to TRBJ1-3, with 11 bases fitting TRBD1. The germline V gene encodes CDR1 DFQATT and CDR2 SNEGSKA (reference sequence). There are 15 residues in the CDR3. V trimming: 6 bases; J trimming: 2 bases; junction bases outside the gene matches: 6. CDR3 sequence reads: CSATDRGLAGNTIYF. Here the CDR3 DNA reads TGCAGTGCAACGGACAGGGGGCTTGCTGGAAACACCATATATTTT.

This clonotype appeared many times. This rearrangement joins TRBV4-3 to TRBJ1-1, with a weak D call TRBD1 (5 bases). The germline CDR1 and CDR2 sequences are LGHNA and YSLEER. V dropped 1 base and J dropped 3 bases, with 9 bases sitting between them. The CDR3 has 14 residues. The CDR3 nucleotides are TGCGCCAGCAGCCAAGGAACAGGAGACACTGAAGCTTTCTTT. Translated, it gives CASSQGTGDTEAFF.

This clonotype was detected ten times or more. The chain has TRBV5-1 and TRBJ2-7; tentatively, D is TRBD1 (6 bases). From germline, CDR1 is SGHRS and CDR2 YFSETQ. This CDR3 has 14 amino acids. Trimming took off 6 bases at V and 4 bases at J, with 17 bases between the two ends. DNA of the CDR3: TGCGCCAGCACGCCGGCGGAGCAGGGGTACGAGCAGTACTTC. Translated, it gives CASTPAEQGYEQYF.

As for this clonotype: The missing conserved phenylalanine or tryptophan at the end of this CDR3 makes a read error likely. The chain recombines TRBV10-3 with TRBJ2-4; 10 nucleotides agree with TRBD1. The CDR3 runs to 16 residues. Germline CDR1 and CDR2: ENHRY and SYGVKD. Unmatched junction bases numbered 4, after V lost 0 bases and J lost 5 bases. The CDR3 coding sequence is TGTGCCATCAGTGAGTCGATGGGGACAGGGGAAAACATTCAGTACCTC. Translation gives CAISESMGTGENIQYL.

In this sample, this clonotype turned up many times. The V and J genes are TRBV4-3 and TRBJ2-7; no definite D call. V shed 0 bases and J shed 2 bases, with 14 bases lying between them. CDR1 and CDR2 from the germline V gene are LGHNA and YSLEER. The CDR3 extends over 16 amino acids. The CDR3 protein is CASSQEWVSLTYEQYF. The CDR3 DNA reads as TGCGCCAGCAGCCAAGAGTGGGTCAGCCTAACCTACGAGCAGTACTTC.

This clonotype was seen repeatedly, ten times or more. V is TRBV30 and J is TRBJ1-3, with 7 bases lining up with TRBD1. Germline lookup yields CDR1 GTSNPN and CDR2 SVGIG (reference sequence). Trimming at V came to 4 bases and at J to 4 bases, leaving 16 bases not matched to a gene. CDR3 size: 17 residues. The CDR3 nucleotides are TGTGCCTGGATGGCTTTCTCCGGGACAGCAAGGGGAAACACCATATATTTT. Encoded protein: CAWMAFSGTARGNTIYF.

The gene calls are TRBV7-9 and TRBJ2-2; D may be TRBD2 (5 bases). With 5 bases removed from V and 0 bases from J, the gap between germline ends came to 10 bases. The CDR3 contains 15 residues. CDR1 and CDR2 (germline): SEHNR, FQNEAQ (reference sequence). CDR3 sequence reads: CASSHLASNTGELFF. CDR3 DNA sequence: TGTGCCAGCAGCCATTTAGCGTCGAACACCGGGGAGCTGTTTTTT.

Comments on this clonotype: A clone one base away is much larger, so this may be a read error. V is TRBV4-1 and J is TRBJ2-3; 8 bases match TRBD2. CDR1 and CDR2 (germline): MGHRA, YSYEKL. The CDR3 is 18 residues long. Trimming at V came to 1 base and at J to 10 bases, leaving 19 bases not matched to a gene. For the CDR3, the DNA is TGCGCCAGCAGCCAAGTTGCCTTAACTAGCGGAACCGGCGATGCGCAGTATTTT. Its protein is CASSQVALTSGTGDAQYF.